This record looks at one TCR beta chain sequence and its context. The target of this receptor is not known. Nothing much larger sits one base from this clone, and base qualities are not available. Using the deep immunoSEQ assay, TCR CDR3 regions were amplified from genomic DNA by multiplex PCR. Extracted genomic DNA from each cell subset was distributed evenly across all wells of several immunoSEQ 96-well plates, and each plate was treated as a replicate. For sorted subsets, 200 to 250 ng of genomic DNA, equivalent to about 30,000 T cell genomes, went into each replicate PCR. Purified libraries were quantified with a Qubit 3.0 fluorometer, sized on a Bioanalyzer 2100, and re-quantified with the KAPA Library Quantification kit. A separate single-read 150-cycle Illumina NextSeq 550 flow cell was used to sequence each immunoSEQ 96-well plate. The paper's processing steps were these. The immunoSEQ output contained only junctional sequences without quality scores, so filtering could not match that applied to full-length reads. Sequences were annotated with PyIR, a Python wrapper for IgBLAST v1.9, and V/J genes and CDR3 were assigned using IMGT germline references. Reads were removed for weak V/J assignments (E-value above 1e-6), missing CDR3, stop codons, out-of-frame junctions, or ambiguous translated residues. V3J clonotypes were defined by identical inferred V gene, J gene, and CDR3 amino acid sequence. To compute the percentage overlap between repertoires, the number of shared unique clonotypes was divided by the size of the smaller repertoire. Repertoire richness was assessed with RTK rarefaction, the Chao1 estimator, and Recon v2.1 estimates of unobserved clonotypes. For all TCRbeta clonotypes obtained by the gDNA method from a few donors, generation probabilities were computed with OLGA. TCRdb limited this immuneACCESS table to in-frame rearrangements with V and J called. A share of clones is missing; checked studies link under half to unresolved V genes, and the rest is unexplained. V and J calls and clone size are as listed in that table; D and trimming were resolved from the DNA. In this sample the table shows some 2 million clones, about 95% of which occur a single time. Together, the top ten hold 1% to 1.5% of the sample.

The CDR1 and CDR2 encoded by the germline V gene (reference sequence) are MNHNY and SVGAGI. Measured from the cysteine to the phenylalanine, the CDR3 is 15 residues long. The kept DNA is CDR3 alone, 45 bases in frame from the first base. Trimming takes 5 bases off V and 5 bases off J; junction bases not matched to a gene: 12. For the CD8 naive samples, CD45RO-negative cells were positively selected for CCR7, yielding a CD45RA+CCR7+ population from which TemRA cells were excluded. Donors were healthy HIV-negative adults with no recently reported acute infections or vaccinations. Every donor was a Caucasian adult living in Nashville, Tennessee, USA. After blood collection by leukapheresis, PBMCs were isolated using Ficoll-Histopaque density gradient centrifugation and then cryopreserved in the vapor phase of liquid nitrogen. Purity and quantity of every magnetically sorted T cell population were checked by analytical flow cytometry. Genomic DNA was isolated from each sorted fraction and quantified by UV absorbance on a Nanodrop 2000c.

The record originates from a study of shared clonotypes between healthy human individuals (dated by TCRdb to between 2020 and 2021). With respect to the entire study: A couple of women and a few men aged 18 to 49 years were included in the cohort. Each donor's leukapheresis produced roughly between roughly 0.85 and 9 billion PBMCs. For each donor, three plates each were used for CD4 naive and CD4 memory, two plates were used for CD8 naive, and one plate was used for CD8 memory. To increase sequencing depth and limit assay-specific biases, TCR repertoire library preparation and sequencing were carried out by different laboratories using diverse techniques. To estimate repertoire size and how much clonotype sharing occurs between individuals, the study deeply sequenced the blood TCR repertoires of 5 or 6 healthy adults. Overall results and qualifications from the work: Incomplete sequencing was indicated by rarefaction of sorted-subset datasets, despite the large sequencing depth. Sampling was restricted to blood, and TCR repertoires in tissues likely differ from the TCR repertoires found in blood. Across a handful of donors, around 5% of naive CD4, roughly 3.8% of naive CD8, 2.3% of memory CD4, and roughly 0.41% of memory CD8 clonotypes were shared. The small number of donors limited the genetic and exposure-history diversity represented. Larger estimated clonotype richness was generally found for naive subsets than for memory subsets. Higher generation probabilities were observed for clonotypes shared by all four sorted-subset donors than for non-shared clonotypes. Based on pairwise subsampling, the degree of clonotype sharing among donors was expected to be affected by sequencing depth.

The sequencing input was naive CD8+ T cells sorted from blood. The sample's cell subset or site, from its label and the paper: CD45RA+CCR7+. This receptor was obtained from a man aged 18 to 30 in good health. The chain links TRBV6-6 with TRBJ2-7, with 7 bases matching TRBD1. CDR3 loop: CASSQSRQGKHEQYF. The DNA is as follows: TGTGCCAGCAGTCAATCCAGACAGGGTAAACACGAGCAGTACTTC.